This TCR beta chain was recorded in a study of technical replicates of blood from four donors. The method was immunoSEQ multiplex PCR; TCRdb's version includes in-frame clones alone and lacks a portion of them. The table lists 100,000 or so clones, 96% of them singletons. There are 15 residues in the CDR3. V lost 6 bases, J lost 7 bases, and 11 bases stayed unmatched. The germline CDR1 and CDR2 sequences are SNHLY and FYNNEI. This chain uses TRBV2 with TRBJ2-1; 8 nucleotides line up with TRBD2. Sample: T cells isolated from PBMCs. The TCR sequence derives from a human donor in good health. CDR3 nucleotide sequence: TGTGCCAGCAGCCCACAGCGGGAGATTGAGAATGAGCAGTTCTTC. It translates to CASSPQREIENEQFF.